This TCR beta chain stems from a study of blood T cell repertoires in COVID-19. The wider study: Both acute and convalescent COVID-19 samples were obtained from the United States, Italy and Spain.

Original processing notes: Reference gene primer amplification in the assay estimated nucleated cell counts. Assay used: immunoSEQ multiplex PCR; TCRdb lists only in-frame clones, some missing. V, J and clone size were drawn from that table, and D and trimming were deduced from the DNA. Found here are under 200,000 clones, roughly 86% of them singletons; the top ten hold roughly 7%. V was clipped by 3 bases and J by 8 bases; unmatched bases: 6. This CDR3 has 14 residues. The V gene's germline CDR1 is SGDLS and CDR2 YYNGEE. Sequencing was done on a sample of peripheral blood. This TCR came from a man between 45 and 60 years old with active or convalescent COVID-19. The J gene is TRBJ1-4, the V gene TRBV9; TRBD1 matches at 8 bases. This CDR3 reads CASSETGEREKLFF. The CDR3 nucleotides are TGTGCCAGCAGCGAGACAGGGGAGAGGGAAAAACTGTTTTTT.